The rows below give T cell receptor beta chains drawn from one sample of a study of technical replicates of blood from a handful of donors. TCRdb's copy holds only in-frame clones and misses some; the assay was immunoSEQ multiplex PCR. This table has over 75,000 clones, approximately 97% appearing once. Material for sequencing was T cells isolated from PBMCs. These receptors were collected from a human donor in good health. CDR3s include the opening cysteine and the closing phenylalanine or tryptophan. Fields, in order: CDR3 protein, CDR3 DNA, J gene, D gene, V gene, clone size. A D gene is named only where the DNA matches it firmly. A clone size is listed for some rows: how often the clone was seen (once, few, many), or a class if it is expanded.

cdr3_aa: CASSPGTPRNTEAFF
cdr3_nt: TGTGCCAGCAGTCCCGGGACACCGCGGAACACTGAAGCTTTCTTT
j_call: TRBJ1-1
d_call: NA
v_call: TRBV28
clone_size: once

cdr3_aa: CASSLSLDTDTQYF
cdr3_nt: TGTGCCAGCAGCTTGAGCCTCGACACAGATACGCAGTATTTT
j_call: TRBJ2-3
d_call: NA
v_call: TRBV5-4
clone_size: NA

cdr3_aa: CASSPSGQRSFTEAFF
cdr3_nt: TGCGCCAGCAGCCCATCTGGACAGAGAAGCTTTACTGAAGCTTTCTTT
j_call: TRBJ1-1
d_call: NA
v_call: TRBV5-1
clone_size: NA

cdr3_aa: CASSYSKGYTEAFF
cdr3_nt: TGTGCCAGCAGTTACTCGAAGGGGTATACTGAAGCTTTCTTT
j_call: TRBJ1-1
d_call: NA
v_call: TRBV6-5
clone_size: NA

cdr3_aa: CASQTGTRQETQYF
cdr3_nt: TGCGCCAGCCAAACCGGGACTCGACAAGAGACCCAGTACTTC
j_call: TRBJ2-5
d_call: NA
v_call: TRBV5-1
clone_size: NA

cdr3_aa: CASSRGAGHEQYF
cdr3_nt: TGTGCCAGCAGTAGGGGAGCGGGCCACGAGCAGTACTTC
j_call: TRBJ2-7
d_call: NA
v_call: TRBV6-5
clone_size: NA

cdr3_aa: CASRQGAVNEQFF
cdr3_nt: TGTGCCAGTAGGCAAGGAGCGGTCAATGAGCAGTTCTTC
j_call: TRBJ2-1
d_call: NA
v_call: TRBV19
clone_size: NA

cdr3_aa: CASSLAEAGPHNEQFF
cdr3_nt: TGTGCCAGCAGCTTGGCCGAAGCGGGGCCCCACAATGAGCAGTTCTTC
j_call: TRBJ2-1
d_call: TRBD2
v_call: TRBV5-5
clone_size: NA

cdr3_aa: CAWTGDASYEQYF
cdr3_nt: TGTGCCTGGACAGGGGACGCCTCCTACGAGCAGTACTTC
j_call: TRBJ2-7
d_call: NA
v_call: TRBV30
clone_size: NA

cdr3_aa: CAWSGLAGGIGEQFF
cdr3_nt: TGTGCCTGGAGTGGTCTAGCGGGAGGGATCGGTGAGCAGTTCTTC
j_call: TRBJ2-1
d_call: TRBD2
v_call: TRBV30
clone_size: NA

cdr3_aa: CASSQDRIRDTEAFF
cdr3_nt: TGCGCCAGCAGCCAAGATAGGATCAGGGACACTGAAGCTTTCTTT
j_call: TRBJ1-1
d_call: NA
v_call: TRBV4-1
clone_size: few

cdr3_aa: CASSFTSRDNEQFF
cdr3_nt: TGTGCCAGCAGTTTCACTAGCAGAGACAATGAGCAGTTCTTC
j_call: TRBJ2-1
d_call: NA
v_call: TRBV6-6
clone_size: NA

cdr3_aa: CASSVGSVGGTLYGYTF
cdr3_nt: TGTGCCAGCAGCGTAGGATCGGTCGGGGGGACACTTTATGGCTACACCTTC
j_call: TRBJ1-2
d_call: NA
v_call: TRBV9
clone_size: NA

cdr3_aa: CASKAGANYGYTF
cdr3_nt: TGTGCGAGTAAAGCTGGAGCTAACTATGGCTACACCTTC
j_call: TRBJ1-2
d_call: NA
v_call: TRBV19
clone_size: NA

cdr3_aa: CACQGQNNQPQHF
cdr3_nt: TGTGCCTGCCAGGGACAGAATAATCAGCCCCAGCATTTT
j_call: TRBJ1-5
d_call: TRBD1
v_call: TRBV30
clone_size: NA

cdr3_aa: CASSQAPGTYEQYF
cdr3_nt: TGCGCCAGCAGCCAAGCCCCAGGAACCTACGAGCAGTACTTC
j_call: TRBJ2-7
d_call: NA
v_call: TRBV4-3
clone_size: NA

cdr3_aa: CASSLAGIDNEQFF
cdr3_nt: TGTGCCAGCAGCTTGGCCGGGATCGACAATGAGCAGTTCTTC
j_call: TRBJ2-1
d_call: NA
v_call: TRBV11-3
clone_size: NA

cdr3_aa: CASSPNQGDTQYF
cdr3_nt: TGTGCCAGCAGCCCCAACCAGGGAGATACGCAGTATTTT
j_call: TRBJ2-3
d_call: NA
v_call: TRBV11-2
clone_size: NA

cdr3_aa: CAARDHYGYTF
cdr3_nt: TGCGCAGCGCGGGACCACTATGGCTACACCTTC
j_call: TRBJ1-2
d_call: NA
v_call: TRBV23-1
clone_size: NA

cdr3_aa: CASSSPQGGPYEQYF
cdr3_nt: TGTGCCAGCAGCTCCCCTCAAGGGGGTCCCTACGAGCAGTACTTC
j_call: TRBJ2-7
d_call: NA
v_call: TRBV11-2
clone_size: NA

cdr3_aa: CASSYPGFEQYF
cdr3_nt: TGTGCCAGCAGTTACCCCGGGTTTGAGCAGTACTTC
j_call: TRBJ2-7
d_call: NA
v_call: TRBV6-5
clone_size: NA

cdr3_aa: CSVARLASYNEQFF
cdr3_nt: TGCAGCGTTGCGCGGCTTGCTTCTTACAATGAGCAGTTCTTC
j_call: TRBJ2-1
d_call: NA
v_call: TRBV29-1
clone_size: NA

cdr3_aa: CATSRDLAGAETQYF
cdr3_nt: TGTGCCACCAGCAGAGATCTAGCGGGAGCAGAGACCCAGTACTTC
j_call: TRBJ2-5
d_call: TRBD2
v_call: TRBV15
clone_size: once

cdr3_aa: CASSQGGLLALGTEAFF
cdr3_nt: TGCGCCAGCAGCCAAGGGGGCCTGCTGGCTTTGGGCACTGAAGCTTTCTTT
j_call: TRBJ1-1
d_call: NA
v_call: TRBV4-1
clone_size: NA

cdr3_aa: CASSQERGPSTEQYF
cdr3_nt: TGCGCCAGCAGCCAAGAAAGGGGGCCTTCTACCGAGCAGTACTTC
j_call: TRBJ2-7
d_call: TRBD1
v_call: TRBV4-1
clone_size: NA

cdr3_aa: CASSHLVGYEQYF
cdr3_nt: TGTGCCAGTAGTCACTTGGTTGGTTACGAGCAGTACTTC
j_call: TRBJ2-7
d_call: NA
v_call: TRBV19
clone_size: NA

cdr3_aa: CASSYGTGNTEAFF
cdr3_nt: TGTGCCAGCAGCTATGGGACAGGGAACACTGAAGCTTTCTTT
j_call: TRBJ1-1
d_call: TRBD1
v_call: TRBV7-9
clone_size: NA

cdr3_aa: CASRRDRLSYEQYF
cdr3_nt: TGTGCCAGTAGGAGGGACAGGCTCTCCTACGAGCAGTACTTC
j_call: TRBJ2-7
d_call: TRBD1
v_call: TRBV19
clone_size: NA

cdr3_aa: CASSLGLAGGPRDEQFF
cdr3_nt: TGTGCCAGCAGTCTAGGACTAGCGGGAGGGCCTCGGGATGAGCAGTTCTTC
j_call: TRBJ2-1
d_call: TRBD2
v_call: TRBV28
clone_size: NA

cdr3_aa: CSGGTNNYGYTF
cdr3_nt: TGCAGCGGGGGGACAAATAACTATGGCTACACCTTC
j_call: TRBJ1-2
d_call: NA
v_call: TRBV29-1
clone_size: NA

cdr3_aa: CASSSRGSDEQYF
cdr3_nt: TGTGCCAGCAGTTCTCGGGGTTCCGACGAGCAGTACTTC
j_call: TRBJ2-7
d_call: NA
v_call: TRBV6-6
clone_size: once

cdr3_aa: CASSLDGAYGEAFF
cdr3_nt: TGTGCCAGCAGCTTAGATGGGGCCTATGGTGAAGCTTTCTTT
j_call: TRBJ1-1
d_call: NA
v_call: TRBV7-9
clone_size: NA

cdr3_aa: CASSLTSGGSYEQYF
cdr3_nt: TGTGCCAGCAGCTTAACTAGCGGGGGCTCCTACGAGCAGTACTTC
j_call: TRBJ2-7
d_call: TRBD2
v_call: TRBV7-3
clone_size: NA

cdr3_aa: CASSLAGDTGELFF
cdr3_nt: TGCGCCAGCAGTTTAGCGGGAGACACCGGGGAGCTGTTTTTT
j_call: TRBJ2-2
d_call: TRBD2
v_call: TRBV10-1
clone_size: NA

cdr3_aa: CASLNFNQPQHF
cdr3_nt: TGTGCCAGCCTCAACTTCAATCAGCCCCAGCATTTT
j_call: TRBJ1-5
d_call: NA
v_call: TRBV28
clone_size: NA

cdr3_aa: CASSLQHSGELFF
cdr3_nt: TGTGCCAGCAGCTTACAACATTCCGGGGAGCTGTTTTTT
j_call: TRBJ2-2
d_call: NA
v_call: TRBV7-3
clone_size: NA

cdr3_aa: CASSQDRGRNEQFF
cdr3_nt: TGCGCCAGCAGCCAGGACAGGGGGCGGAATGAGCAGTTCTTC
j_call: TRBJ2-1
d_call: TRBD1
v_call: TRBV4-1
clone_size: NA

cdr3_aa: CASSDRALTEAFF
cdr3_nt: TGTGCCAGCAGCGACAGGGCCCTCACTGAAGCTTTCTTT
j_call: TRBJ1-1
d_call: TRBD1
v_call: TRBV6-1
clone_size: NA

cdr3_aa: CASSDREAGNEKLFF
cdr3_nt: TGTGCCAGCAGCGACAGAGAGGCGGGAAATGAAAAACTGTTTTTT
j_call: TRBJ1-4
d_call: NA
v_call: TRBV5-4
clone_size: NA

cdr3_aa: CATSRDRGDGYTF
cdr3_nt: TGTGCCACCAGCAGAGATCGAGGAGATGGCTACACCTTC
j_call: TRBJ1-2
d_call: NA
v_call: TRBV15
clone_size: NA

cdr3_aa: CASSLTSGKNNEQFF
cdr3_nt: TGCGCCAGCAGCTTGACTAGCGGAAAAAACAATGAGCAGTTCTTC
j_call: TRBJ2-1
d_call: TRBD2
v_call: TRBV5-1
clone_size: NA

cdr3_aa: CASSLTTGLTYEQYF
cdr3_nt: TGTGCCAGCAGCCTTACTACAGGTTTGACCTACGAGCAGTACTTC
j_call: TRBJ2-7
d_call: NA
v_call: TRBV6-5
clone_size: NA

cdr3_aa: CASSGLAVTGELFF
cdr3_nt: TGTGCCAGCTCCGGACTAGCAGTCACCGGGGAGCTGTTTTTT
j_call: TRBJ2-2
d_call: TRBD2
v_call: TRBV7-2
clone_size: NA

cdr3_aa: CASSDSTGELFF
cdr3_nt: TGTGCCAGCAGCGACAGCACCGGGGAGCTGTTTTTT
j_call: TRBJ2-2
d_call: NA
v_call: TRBV9
clone_size: once

cdr3_aa: CASSQRGAGSENEQFF
cdr3_nt: TGCGCCAGCAGCCAAAGGGGAGCCGGGAGCGAAAATGAGCAGTTCTTC
j_call: TRBJ2-1
d_call: NA
v_call: TRBV4-1
clone_size: NA

cdr3_aa: CASSYSDREKLFF
cdr3_nt: TGTGCCAGCAGTTACTCGGACAGGGAAAAACTGTTTTTT
j_call: TRBJ1-4
d_call: TRBD1
v_call: TRBV6-5
clone_size: NA

cdr3_aa: CAWSVQGQTQYF
cdr3_nt: TGTGCCTGGAGTGTACAGGGTCAGACCCAGTACTTC
j_call: TRBJ2-5
d_call: NA
v_call: TRBV30
clone_size: NA

cdr3_aa: CASSPGRSSYNEQFF
cdr3_nt: TGTGCCAGCAGTCCGGGGAGAAGCTCCTACAATGAGCAGTTCTTC
j_call: TRBJ2-1
d_call: NA
v_call: TRBV2
clone_size: NA

cdr3_aa: CASSHGTGTTDTQYF
cdr3_nt: TGCGCCAGCAGCCACGGGACAGGAACCACAGATACGCAGTATTTT
j_call: TRBJ2-3
d_call: TRBD1
v_call: TRBV4-3
clone_size: NA

cdr3_aa: CASSAGQGGYEQYF
cdr3_nt: TGTGCCAGTAGTGCTGGACAGGGGGGATACGAGCAGTACTTC
j_call: TRBJ2-7
d_call: TRBD1
v_call: TRBV19
clone_size: NA

cdr3_aa: CRYGGRAEAFF
cdr3_nt: TGCAGATATGGGGGGAGGGCTGAAGCTTTCTTT
j_call: TRBJ1-1
d_call: NA
v_call: TRBV20-1
clone_size: NA

cdr3_aa: CASETQGTEAFF
cdr3_nt: TGTGCCAGCGAGACCCAGGGCACTGAAGCTTTCTTT
j_call: TRBJ1-1
d_call: NA
v_call: TRBV2
clone_size: NA

cdr3_aa: CASNSADYEQYF
cdr3_nt: TGCGCCAGCAACTCTGCGGACTACGAGCAGTACTTC
j_call: TRBJ2-7
d_call: NA
v_call: TRBV5-1
clone_size: NA